A single sample gave rise to the 19 T cell receptor beta chains below, sequenced in a study of blood T cell repertoires in COVID-19. Profiling relied on immunoSEQ multiplex PCR, and the TCRdb table lists in-frame clones only, not all of them. The repertoire holds about 210,000 clones, with 70% to 90% as singletons. Sequenced input: peripheral blood. The receptors shown here come from a woman of 80 years or more with acute or convalescent COVID-19.

V usage is TRBV7-9 and J usage is TRBJ2-2, with 10 bases identical to TRBD2. V shed 3 bases and J 7 bases; nucleotides not matched to a gene: 5. CDR1 is SEHNR, CDR2 FQNEAQ, per germline (reference sequence). The CDR3 spans 15 residues. CDR3 residues: CASSFSGRLNGELFF. The CDR3 DNA follows: TGTGCCAGCAGCTTTAGCGGGAGGCTTAACGGGGAGCTGTTTTTT.

Only a few counts were recorded for this clone. The chain combines TRBV7-9 with TRBJ1-1; no definite D call. The V end was cut by 3 bases, the J end by 8 bases, with 13 bases between. This CDR3 spans 13 amino acids. Germline loops: CDR1 SEHNR, CDR2 FQNEAQ (reference sequence). CDR3 amino acids: CASSFREAGEAFF. In DNA form, the CDR3 reads TGTGCCAGCAGCTTCCGCGAGGCTGGGGAAGCTTTCTTT.

This chain joins TRBV27 and TRBJ2-1; possible D gene TRBD1, 6 bases. The CDR3 is 15 residues long. Trimming cost V 5 bases and J 5 bases, with 16 bases left between them. The germline V gene encodes CDR1 MNHEY and CDR2 SMNVEV (reference sequence). The CDR3 DNA follows: TGTGCCAGCAGTCCCCGACAGGCCACCGACAATGAGCAGTTCTTC. The encoded protein is CASSPRQATDNEQFF.

The chain carries TRBV5-6 and TRBJ1-2; tentatively, D is TRBD1 (5 bases). This CDR3 is built from 13 residues. V lost 1 base to trimming and J lost 8 bases, with 12 bases between them. Germline V CDR1 and CDR2: SGHDT, YYEEEE. CDR3 in amino acids: CASSLPQGLGYTF. CDR3 bases: TGTGCCAGCAGCTTGCCCCAGGGCTTGGGCTACACCTTC.

This clone has only one observation. V is TRBV28 and J is TRBJ2-2; D uncertain. This CDR3 spans 15 amino acids. V was clipped by 3 bases and J by 0 bases, with 8 bases between them. From germline, CDR1 is MDHEN and CDR2 SYDVKM. This CDR3 is CASSFWLANTGELFF. The CDR3 DNA reads as TGTGCCAGCAGTTTCTGGCTCGCGAACACCGGGGAGCTGTTTTTT.

The chain joins TRBV5-1 to TRBJ1-3; TRBD1 agrees at 7 bases. Trimming removed 0 bases from V and 4 bases from J; junction bases left unmatched: 4. The CDR3 has 15 amino acids. Germline V gene sequence: CDR1 SGHRS, CDR2 YFSETQ. CDR3: CASSLGQGAGNTIYF. CDR3 sequence (DNA): TGCGCCAGCAGCTTGGGACAGGGTGCAGGAAACACCATATATTTT.

Here the CDR3 DNA reads TGTGCCAGCAGCTATAGCCCCAATCAGCCCCAGCATTTT. Encoded protein: CASSYSPNQPQHF. V usage is TRBV3-1 (or the pseudogene TRBV3-2) and J usage is TRBJ1-5; D gene unclear. This CDR3 has 13 residues. CDR1 and CDR2 (germline): LGHDT, YNNKEL (reference sequence). V shed 5 bases and J shed 3 bases, with 8 bases lying between them.

The chain has TRBV6-5 and TRBJ1-3; D is ambiguous. There are 15 residues in the CDR3. Germline values: CDR1 MNHEY, CDR2 SVGAGI. The V gene lost 2 bases and the J gene lost 4 bases, with 12 bases spanning the gap. CDR3 nucleotide sequence: TGTGCCAGCAGTTACGAGCGGTTTACGGGAAACACCATATATTTT. Translation: CASSYERFTGNTIYF.

This clone was detected only once. The V and J genes are TRBV5-1 and TRBJ2-1; TRBD1 matches 7 bases. CDR3 length equals 18 residues. V lost 3 bases and J lost 6; bases outside the gene matches: 18. Looked up from germline, CDR1 is SGHRS and CDR2 is YFSETQ. CDR3 amino acids: CASSYTPLDRTRSNEQFF. CDR3 DNA: TGCGCCAGCAGCTACACCCCTCTGGACAGGACTCGAAGCAATGAGCAGTTCTTC.

This clone was seen a few times. This chain uses TRBV5-4 with TRBJ1-5, with D perhaps TRBD1 (5 bases). This CDR3 is built from 14 residues. Germline CDR1 is SGHNT and CDR2 is YYREEE (reference sequence). V was cut by 5 bases and J by 12 bases, with 21 bases left in between. For the CDR3, the DNA is TGTGCCAGCAGTCTAAGGGGTTCAGGATCAAGCCAGCATTTT. Amino acids: CASSLRGSGSSQHF.

This chain uses TRBV7-2 with TRBJ2-1, with TRBD2 identical over 8 bases. After removal of 0 bases from V and 2 bases from J, the junction contained 3 bases not matched to a gene. CDR3 length: 16 amino acids. Germline values: CDR1 SGHTA, CDR2 FQGNSA. CDR3 bases: TGTGCCAGCAGCTTAGCGGGTAGCGGGACCTACAATGAGCAGTTCTTC. Translation: CASSLAGSGTYNEQFF.

The chain uses TRBV9 and TRBJ1-2; D not certain. Germline CDR1 and CDR2: SGDLS and YYNGEE. V was cut by 0 bases and J by 1 base, with 10 bases left in between. There are 15 residues in the CDR3. DNA of the CDR3: TGTGCCAGCAGCGTAGACCCAGTCGATAACTATGGCTACACCTTC. Residues: CASSVDPVDNYGYTF.

V usage is TRBV6-5 and J usage is TRBJ2-7, with 13 bases matching TRBD2. The CDR3 is 15 amino acids. V gave up 5 bases and J gave up 5 bases; unmatched junction bases: 6. Looked up from germline, CDR1 is MNHEY and CDR2 is SVGAGI. As DNA, the CDR3 is TGTGCCAGCAGTACTACCGGACTAGCGGGAGACGAGCAGTACTTC. As protein: CASSTTGLAGDEQYF.

The chain has TRBV10-3 and TRBJ2-3, with D perhaps matching TRBD2 (5 bases). The germline V gene encodes CDR1 ENHRY and CDR2 SYGVKD. Between the trimmed V and J ends, which lost 10 bases and 0 bases, there was a span of 14 bases. The CDR3 length is 14 residues. CDR3: CATSRSQSTDTQYF. The CDR3 nucleotides read TGTGCCACTAGCAGGTCGCAGAGCACAGATACGCAGTATTTT.

The V call is TRBV4-2, the J call TRBJ2-7; 9 bases are a match to TRBD2. V lost 3 bases, J lost 1 base, and 7 bases stayed unmatched. Germline lookup yields CDR1 LGHNA and CDR2 YNFKEQ. The CDR3 covers 16 residues. The CDR3, as DNA: TGTGCCAGCAGCCAGGTTACTAGCGGGCGGTCCTACGAGCAGTACTTC. Its translation: CASSQVTSGRSYEQYF.

This chain connects TRBV9 to TRBJ2-3; D unresolved. This CDR3 is 11 amino acids long. The germline V and J ends were trimmed by 5 bases and 6 bases, with 7 bases remaining between them. Germline-derived CDR1 and CDR2 are SGDLS and YYNGEE. As DNA, the CDR3 is TGTGCCAGCAGTAAGGAGGATACGCAGTATTTT. As protein: CASSKEDTQYF.

V usage is TRBV19 and J usage is TRBJ1-3; TRBD1 matches 11 bases. Germline V CDR1 and CDR2: LNHDA, SQIVND (reference sequence). This CDR3 is 17 amino acids long. V shed 3 bases, J shed 1 base, and the junction held 5 bases outside the gene matches. This chain's CDR3 is CASSILGQGASGNTIYF. DNA for the CDR3: TGTGCCAGTAGTATCCTCGGACAGGGGGCGTCTGGAAACACCATATATTTT.

This chain links TRBV27 with TRBJ2-1; 12 bases agree with TRBD2. Germline lookup yields CDR1 MNHEY and CDR2 SMNVEV (reference sequence). There are 20 residues in the CDR3. The J segment lost 0 bases and the V segment lost 4 bases, leaving 13 bases of the junction unmatched. In DNA form, the CDR3 reads TGTGCCAGCAGTTCAGATAGAGGACTAGCGGGATCCTACTCCTACAATGAGCAGTTCTTC. Protein product: CASSSDRGLAGSYSYNEQFF.

The count of this clone is one. The chain employs TRBV19 and TRBJ2-2; D might be TRBD1 (5 bases). V lost 7 bases to trimming and J lost 5 bases, with 17 bases between them. This CDR3 has 15 amino acids. Germline values: CDR1 LNHDA, CDR2 SQIVND (reference sequence). CDR3 region: CASKTGRLGTGELFF. The CDR3 nucleotides read TGTGCCAGTAAAACAGGAAGGTTAGGGACCGGGGAGCTGTTTTTT. The full variable domain, its missing parts supplied by reference TRBV19 and TRBJ2-2, is DGGITQSPKYLFRKEGQNVTLSCEQNLNHDAMYWYRQDPGQGLRLIYYSQIVNDFQKGDIAEGYSVSREKKESFPLTVTSAQKNPTAFYLCASKTGRLGTGELFFGEGSRLTVL.